These T cell receptor beta chains were read from a single sample in a study of blood T cell repertoires in COVID-19. Using immunoSEQ multiplex PCR, the repertoire was profiled, and TCRdb retains in-frame clones only, with some absent. The sample consists of approximately 210,000 clones, approximately 87% of them appearing once. Sequencing input: peripheral blood. These receptors were obtained from a woman in her 70s with active or convalescent COVID-19. Both conserved end residues are part of each CDR3.

J gene | V gene | CDR3 protein
TRBJ2-7 | TRBV4-1 | CASSQTPSSGVPYEQYF
TRBJ1-4 | TRBV10-2 | CASSRDTATNEKLFF
TRBJ1-1 | TRBV7-9 | CASSLGQGDTEAFF
TRBJ2-7 | TRBV27 | CASSRTWAVAGTYEQYF
TRBJ2-1 | TRBV15 | CATSRGHQNSGANEQFF
TRBJ1-2 | TRBV28 | CASSLASAGAILNYGYTF
TRBJ2-3 | TRBV6-5 | CATTGGGTDTQYF
TRBJ2-2 | TRBV29-1 | CSVIPYLTNTGELFF
TRBJ2-7 | TRBV5-6 | CASSKWGAYEQYF
TRBJ1-2 | TRBV12-3/TRBV12-4 | CASSLRYGYTF
TRBJ2-1 | TRBV5-1 | CASSFTSGLHNEQFF
TRBJ2-3 | TRBV5-4 | CASSFKLSTDTQYF
TRBJ2-5 | TRBV5-1 | CASSFLGGEETQYF
TRBJ1-6 | TRBV28 | CASSRGDRGRSPLHF
TRBJ1-4 | TRBV7-9 | CASSLGRVAATNEKLFF
TRBJ1-1 | TRBV5-1 | CASRTQNMNTEAFF
TRBJ1-2 | TRBV7-2 | CASSPRTEYGYTF
TRBJ2-1 | TRBV11-2 | CASSLDSRLAGGLQFF
TRBJ1-1 | TRBV12-3/TRBV12-4 | CASSLGAPGEAFF
TRBJ1-1 | TRBV5-1 | CASSLDAGVIEAFF
TRBJ1-5 | TRBV6-5 | CASSWGVDQPQHF
TRBJ1-4 | TRBV5-1 | CASSLGAAATNEKLFF
TRBJ2-3 | TRBV9 | CASSVGLATSTDTQYF
TRBJ1-1 | TRBV24-1 | CATSDWTVQAFF
TRBJ2-2 | TRBV27 | CASSFLQGGGELFF
TRBJ2-1 | TRBV29-1 | CSVESRTSGSSYNEQFF